Sequencing of this T cell receptor beta chain was carried out in a study of control samples from healthy donors and cancer patients. Profiling relied on immunoSEQ multiplex PCR, and the TCRdb table lists in-frame clones only, not all of them. Of 130,000 or so clones listed, roughly 90% were seen once; the top ten hold 40%. Germline lookup yields CDR1 LNHDA and CDR2 SQIVND (reference sequence). V gave up 3 bases and J gave up 7 bases, with 12 bases separating them. This CDR3 comprises 13 residues. The clonotype was recovered from a man aged 45-65 years in good health. The rearrangement joins TRBV19 to TRBJ1-1; D perhaps matches TRBD1 (5 bases). The sample was blood. The CDR3 nucleotides read TGTGCCAGTAGTATCACCTGGGGGAGTGAAGCTTTCTTT. It is translated as CASSITWGSEAFF.